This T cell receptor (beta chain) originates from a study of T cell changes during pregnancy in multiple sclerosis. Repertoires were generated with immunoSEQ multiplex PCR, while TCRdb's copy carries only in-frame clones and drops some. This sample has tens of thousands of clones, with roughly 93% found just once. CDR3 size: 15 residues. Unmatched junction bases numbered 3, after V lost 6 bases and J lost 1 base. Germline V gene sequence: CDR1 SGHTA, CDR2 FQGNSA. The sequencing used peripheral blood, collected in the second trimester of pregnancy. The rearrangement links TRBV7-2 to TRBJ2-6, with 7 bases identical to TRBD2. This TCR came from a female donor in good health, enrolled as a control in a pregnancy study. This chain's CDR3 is CASRRAGSGANVLTF. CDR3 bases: TGTGCCAGCAGGCGAGCGGGGTCTGGGGCCAACGTCCTGACTTTC.